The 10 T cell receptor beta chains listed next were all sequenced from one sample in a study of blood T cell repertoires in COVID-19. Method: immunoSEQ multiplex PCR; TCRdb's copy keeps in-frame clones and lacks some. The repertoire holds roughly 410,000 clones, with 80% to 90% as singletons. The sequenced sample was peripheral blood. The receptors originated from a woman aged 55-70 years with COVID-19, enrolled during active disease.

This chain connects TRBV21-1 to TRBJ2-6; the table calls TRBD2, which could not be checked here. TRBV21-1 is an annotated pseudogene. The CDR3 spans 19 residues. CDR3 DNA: TGTGCCAGCAGCTCAAAGCAAGATAGAGGTTACTCTGGGGCCAACGTCCTGACTTTC. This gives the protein CASSSKQDRGYSGANVLTF.

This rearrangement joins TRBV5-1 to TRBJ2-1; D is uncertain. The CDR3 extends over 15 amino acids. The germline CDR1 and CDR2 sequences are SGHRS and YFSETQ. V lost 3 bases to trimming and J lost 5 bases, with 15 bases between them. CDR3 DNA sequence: TGCGCCAGCAGCTCATTCGTGGGCATCCACAATGAGCAGTTCTTC. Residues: CASSSFVGIHNEQFF.

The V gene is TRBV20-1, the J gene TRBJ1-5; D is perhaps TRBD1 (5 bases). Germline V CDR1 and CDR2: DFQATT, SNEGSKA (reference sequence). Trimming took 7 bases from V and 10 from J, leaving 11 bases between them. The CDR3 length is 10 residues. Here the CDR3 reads CSVGGNPQHF. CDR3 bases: TGCAGTGTCGGGGGGAATCCCCAGCATTTT.

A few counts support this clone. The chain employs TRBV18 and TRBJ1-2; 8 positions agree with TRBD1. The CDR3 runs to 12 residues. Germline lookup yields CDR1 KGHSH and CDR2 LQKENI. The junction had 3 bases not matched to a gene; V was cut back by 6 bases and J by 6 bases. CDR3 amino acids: CASSDRVHGYTF. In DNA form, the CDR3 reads TGTGCCAGCTCGGACAGGGTTCATGGCTACACCTTC. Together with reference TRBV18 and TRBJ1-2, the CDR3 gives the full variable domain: NAGVMQNPRHLVRRRGQEARLRCSPMKGHSHVYWYRQLPEEGLKFMVYLQKENIIDESGMPKERFSAEFPKEGPSILRIQQVVRGDSAAYFCASSDRVHGYTFGSGTRLTVV.

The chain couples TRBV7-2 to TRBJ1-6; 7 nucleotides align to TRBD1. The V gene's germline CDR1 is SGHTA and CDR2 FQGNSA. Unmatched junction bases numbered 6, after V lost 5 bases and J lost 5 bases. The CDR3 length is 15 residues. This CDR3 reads CASSLRTGDNSPLHF. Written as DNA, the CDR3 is TGTGCCAGCAGCCTCCGGACAGGTGATAATTCACCCCTCCACTTT. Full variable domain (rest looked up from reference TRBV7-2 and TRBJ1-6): GAGVSQSPSNKVTEKGKDVELRCDPISGHTALYWYRQSLGQGLEFLIYFQGNSAPDKSGLPSDRFSAERTGGSVSTLTIQRTQQEDSAVYLCASSLRTGDNSPLHFGNGTRLTVT.

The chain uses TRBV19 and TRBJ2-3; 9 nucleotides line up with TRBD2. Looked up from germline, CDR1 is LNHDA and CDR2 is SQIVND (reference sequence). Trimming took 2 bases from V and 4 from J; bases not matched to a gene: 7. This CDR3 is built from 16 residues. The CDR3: CASSISRRGGADTQYF. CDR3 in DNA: TGTGCCAGTAGTATATCTAGGCGGGGGGGAGCAGATACGCAGTATTTT.

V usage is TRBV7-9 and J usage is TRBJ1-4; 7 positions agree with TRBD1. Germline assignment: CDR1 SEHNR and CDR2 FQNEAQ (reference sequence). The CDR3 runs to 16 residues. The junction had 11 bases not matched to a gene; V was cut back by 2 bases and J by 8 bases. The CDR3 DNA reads TGTGCCAGCAGCTTAAGGGTCGGGACAGTGGGCGAAAAACTGTTTTTT. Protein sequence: CASSLRVGTVGEKLFF.

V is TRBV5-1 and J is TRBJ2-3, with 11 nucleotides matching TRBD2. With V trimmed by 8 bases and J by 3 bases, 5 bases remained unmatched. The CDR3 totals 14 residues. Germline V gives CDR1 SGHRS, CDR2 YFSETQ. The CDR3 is CASTSGGFTDTQYF. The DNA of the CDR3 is TGCGCCAGTACTAGCGGGGGCTTTACAGATACGCAGTATTTT.

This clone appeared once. CDR3 residues: CASSDGHPNTEAFF. The CDR3, as DNA: TGTGCCAGCAGTGATGGCCATCCGAACACTGAAGCTTTCTTT. The chain has TRBV6-4 and TRBJ1-1, with D uncertain. The germline CDR1 and CDR2 sequences are MRHNA and SNTAGT. Trimming left V 3 bases short and J 1 base short, with 9 bases between. The CDR3 loop spans 14 amino acids.

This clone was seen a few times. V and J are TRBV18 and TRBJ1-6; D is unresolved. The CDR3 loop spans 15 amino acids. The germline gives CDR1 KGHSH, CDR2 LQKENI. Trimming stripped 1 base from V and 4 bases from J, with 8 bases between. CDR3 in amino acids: CASSPQRDYNSPLHF. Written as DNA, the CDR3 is TGTGCCAGCTCACCACAGAGGGATTATAATTCACCCCTCCACTTT.